The clone carrying this TCR beta chain is medium-sized (0.01 to 0.1%) by frequency. Its target is not known. These data originate in a study of T cell clusters in autoimmune cytopenias. Study as a whole: Per sample, median TRB depth was approximately 54,000 reads, yielding a median roughly 2,000 distinct clonotypes.

The CDR3 has 12 residues. CDR1 and CDR2 from the germline V gene are MNHNY and SVGAGI (reference sequence). General study points: TRB repertoire shifts in secondary cytopenia and chronic lymphocytic leukemia mostly reflected lymphoma, not autoimmunity. Clustering suggested that physiological T cell clusters were missing in primary autoimmune cytopenia patients. A dominant lymphoma-associated repertoire apparently masked the cluster-lack signature in secondary cytopenia versus chronic lymphocytic leukemia.

Some 38,000 genome equivalents of blood DNA were amplified for TRB. Multiplex touch-down PCR amplified TRB using TRB-A and TRB-B pools in one tube. Using the multiplex PCR reads, TCRdb records one entry per CDR3 protein without DNA. The specimen's table records under 3,500 distinct CDR3 sequences. The sample taken for sequencing was peripheral blood. This clonotype was sampled from a human donor with an autoimmune cytopenia or autoimmune hepatitis (not recorded which). The V and J genes are TRBV6-6 and TRBJ1-1. CDR3 residues: CASSYEGTAAFF.